The 19 T cell receptor beta chains in this list originate from one sample, sequenced in a study of graft-versus-host responses after intestinal transplantation. Antigens for these TCRs are unknown. Clones were read by immunoSEQ multiplex PCR, and TCRdb kept only the in-frame ones, dropping some. The table shows about 90,000 clones, with roughly 92% occurring only once. Material: unstimulated CD4+ T cells sorted from spleen or lymph node cells, obtained before intestinal transplant. Every receptor here comes from a human donor who received an intestinal transplant.

This sequence joins TRBV19 and TRBJ2-1; perhaps TRBD2 as D (6 bases). V was pared by 3 bases and J by 6 bases, with 12 bases between. The CDR3 sequence is 14 residues long. Germline V gene sequence: CDR1 LNHDA, CDR2 SQIVND (reference sequence). CDR3 nucleotide sequence: TGTGCCAGTAGTATGGGGCGGGGCCTCAATGAGCAGTTCTTC. Its protein product is CASSMGRGLNEQFF.

V gene TRBV4-1 combines with J gene TRBJ2-7; 9 bases align to TRBD2. This CDR3 is 14 amino acids long. Per germline, CDR1 MGHRA and CDR2 YSYEKL. V trimming: 3 bases; J trimming: 7 bases; junction bases outside the gene matches: 7. The CDR3 nucleotides read TGCGCCAGCAGCCAGACTAGCGGACCTTTTGAGCAGTACTTC. It is translated as CASSQTSGPFEQYF.

V gene TRBV28 combines with J gene TRBJ1-2; no reliable D call. This CDR3 comprises 13 residues. Between the trimmed V and J ends, which lost 6 bases and 2 bases, there was a span of 10 bases. Per the germline V gene, CDR1 is MDHEN and CDR2 is SYDVKM. The CDR3 DNA reads as TGTGCCAGCAGCTTAGAACTAAACTATGGCTACACCTTC. Protein sequence: CASSLELNYGYTF.

This clone has more than one count but fewer than ten. The genes are TRBV19 and TRBJ1-1, with D hard to call. V lost 10 bases to trimming and J lost 1 base, with 19 bases between them. CDR1 is LNHDA, CDR2 SQIVND, per germline (reference sequence). The CDR3 consists of 15 residues. In DNA form, the CDR3 reads TGTGCCACCACAGACGTAGGATCCTCGAACACTGAAGCTTTCTTT. Its protein product is CATTDVGSSNTEAFF. The full variable domain, rest sourced from reference TRBV19 and TRBJ1-1, is DGGITQSPKYLFRKEGQNVTLSCEQNLNHDAMYWYRQDPGQGLRLIYYSQIVNDFQKGDIAEGYSVSREKKESFPLTVTSAQKNPTAFYLCATTDVGSSNTEAFFGQGTRLTVV.

The genes are TRBV4-2 and TRBJ1-1, with D tentatively TRBD1 (6 bases). The CDR3 runs 12 residues. Germline V lookup: CDR1 LGHNA, CDR2 YNFKEQ. Trimming pared 4 bases from V and 8 bases from J, leaving 11 bases between. CDR3 sequence reads: CASSPRDKEAFF. In DNA form, the CDR3 reads TGTGCCAGCAGCCCAAGGGACAAAGAAGCTTTCTTT.

The V gene is TRBV5-8, the J gene TRBJ2-7; unclear D gene. Between the trimmed V and J ends, which lost 4 bases and 0 bases, there was a span of 5 bases. The CDR3 length is 12 residues. In germline, CDR1 is SGHTS, CDR2 YDEGEE. As DNA, the CDR3 is TGTGCCAGCAGCGAGGTCTCCTACGAGCAGTACTTC. Translating it yields CASSEVSYEQYF.

The genes are TRBV2 and TRBJ1-2, with TRBD1 identical over 11 bases. The CDR3 runs 15 residues. V shed 6 bases and J 0 bases; nucleotides not matched to a gene: 3. Germline V lookup: CDR1 SNHLY, CDR2 FYNNEI. CDR3 sequence: CASRDRGRTNYGYTF. The CDR3 coding sequence is TGTGCCAGCAGGGACAGGGGGCGGACTAACTATGGCTACACCTTC.

V and J are TRBV27 and TRBJ2-5; D tentatively fits TRBD1 or TRBD2 (5 bases each). The germline CDR1 and CDR2 sequences are MNHEY and SMNVEV (reference sequence). V was cut by 10 bases and J by 4 bases, with 19 bases left in between. The CDR3 consists of 14 residues. CDR3 region: CATRELPGTETQYF. As DNA, the CDR3 is TGTGCCACCCGGGAACTCCCCGGGACAGAGACCCAGTACTTC.

This clone came up a few times. The chain couples TRBV19 to TRBJ1-1, with D tentatively TRBD1 (6 bases). The CDR3 sequence is 13 residues long. The germline V and J ends were trimmed by 4 bases and 4 bases, with 10 bases remaining between them. Germline V gives CDR1 LNHDA, CDR2 SQIVND (reference sequence). The CDR3 spells CASSTGEGTEAFF. CDR3 bases: TGTGCCAGTAGTACAGGGGAAGGCACTGAAGCTTTCTTT.

Details on this clone: Other DNA sequences in this specimen translate into the identical CDR3. The V call is TRBV15, the J call TRBJ2-7; D is ambiguous. Germline lookup yields CDR1 LNHNV and CDR2 YYDKDF (reference sequence). V lost 0 bases to trimming and J lost 2 bases, with 11 bases between them. The CDR3 contains 15 residues. Here the CDR3 reads CATSRDRDITYEQYF. The CDR3, as DNA: TGTGCCACCAGCAGAGATCGCGACATCACCTACGAGCAGTACTTC.

The chain links TRBV28 to TRBJ1-5; 7 positions agree with TRBD1. CDR3 length: 15 residues. The germline V gene has CDR1 MDHEN and CDR2 SYDVKM. The V gene end was trimmed by 4 bases and the J gene end by 4 bases; junction bases not matched to a gene: 7. The CDR3 nucleotides read TGTGCCAGCAGTTCCAACAGGGGAGGGAATCAGCCCCAGCATTTT. This translates into CASSSNRGGNQPQHF. Full variable domain (rest looked up from reference TRBV28 and TRBJ1-5): DVKVTQSSRYLVKRTGEKVFLECVQDMDHENMFWYRQDPGLGLRLIYFSYDVKMKEKGDIPEGYSVSREKKERFSLILESASTNQTSMYLCASSSNRGGNQPQHFGDGTRLSIL.

This clone was seen more than once but under ten times. The V gene is TRBV19, the J gene TRBJ1-4; D unresolved. Between the trimmed V and J ends, which lost 4 bases and 0 bases, there was a span of 18 bases. Germline V CDR1 and CDR2: LNHDA, SQIVND (reference sequence). This CDR3 contains 18 residues. The CDR3 loop is CASSTSFRLFATNEKLFF. For the CDR3, the DNA is TGTGCCAGTAGTACCAGTTTCCGACTATTCGCAACTAATGAAAAACTGTTTTTT. The variable domain in full, completed from reference TRBV19 and TRBJ1-4, reads DGGITQSPKYLFRKEGQNVTLSCEQNLNHDAMYWYRQDPGQGLRLIYYSQIVNDFQKGDIAEGYSVSREKKESFPLTVTSAQKNPTAFYLCASSTSFRLFATNEKLFFGSGTQLSVL.

The chain carries TRBV5-8 and TRBJ2-1; the match to TRBD2 covers 9 bases. The ends lost 4 bases at V and 4 bases at J; junction bases unmatched: 15. Germline CDR1 is SGHTS and CDR2 is YDEGEE. The CDR3 has 18 amino acids. CDR3 residues: CASSKQLTSGYGYNEQFF. DNA for the CDR3: TGTGCCAGCAGCAAGCAACTGACTAGCGGATATGGGTACAATGAGCAGTTCTTC. The full variable domain, its missing parts supplied by reference TRBV5-8 and TRBJ2-1, is EAGVTQSPTHLIKTRGQQATLRCSPISGHTSVYWYQQALGLGLQFLLWYDEGEERNRGNFPPRFSGRQFPNYSSELNVNALELEDSALYLCASSKQLTSGYGYNEQFFGPGTRLTVL.

The J gene is TRBJ1-1, the V gene TRBV30; no clear D. The CDR3 sequence is 15 residues long. Trimming stripped 4 bases from V and 2 bases from J, with 17 bases between. The germline V gene encodes CDR1 GTSNPN and CDR2 SVGIG (reference sequence). The CDR3 protein is CAWNYGFGSNTEAFF. Here the CDR3 DNA reads TGTGCCTGGAATTATGGGTTCGGGAGCAACACTGAAGCTTTCTTT.

This clone was recorded once. The chain couples TRBV5-4 to TRBJ2-3; TRBD2 matches 13 bases. Germline CDR1 SGHNT, CDR2 YYREEE (reference sequence). The V and J ends lost 4 bases and 4 bases, in that order; junction bases with no gene match: 6. The CDR3 loop spans 16 amino acids. This chain's CDR3 is CASSPGTSGNADTQYF. The CDR3 coding sequence is TGTGCCAGCAGCCCAGGGACTAGCGGGAATGCAGATACGCAGTATTTT.

The V and J genes are TRBV29-1 and TRBJ2-1, with TRBD2 identical over 7 bases. With V trimmed by 8 bases and J by 8 bases, 15 bases remained unmatched. CDR1 is SQVTM, CDR2 ANQGSEA, per germline. This CDR3 comprises 14 residues. The CDR3 coding sequence is TGCAGCCCCAGGGACTATAGAACTCTGGATGAGCAGTTCTTC. Amino acid sequence: CSPRDYRTLDEQFF.

The chain carries TRBV19 and TRBJ2-3; TRBD1 aligns across 8 bases. This CDR3 comprises 14 residues. From germline, CDR1 is LNHDA and CDR2 SQIVND (reference sequence). The V and J ends lost 4 bases and 0 bases, in that order; junction bases with no gene match: 0. The CDR3 DNA reads TGTGCCAGTAGTAACAGGGGGAGCACAGATACGCAGTATTTT. Translated: CASSNRGSTDTQYF.

In regard to this clone: This CDR3 is also generated by other DNA sequences in the sample. The chain is built from TRBV6-5 and TRBJ1-2; D is unresolved. The CDR3 loop spans 14 amino acids. V lost 0 bases, J lost 1 base, and 6 bases lay in between. Germline V gives CDR1 MNHEY, CDR2 SVGAGI. The CDR3 nucleotides read TGTGCCAGCAGTTACTCGACATTTAACTATGGCTACACCTTC. Protein product: CASSYSTFNYGYTF.

This chain links TRBV19 with TRBJ2-5, with TRBD2 matching 10 bases. The J call is in doubt because the DNA end fits TRBJ2-7 better. In germline, CDR1 is LNHDA, CDR2 SQIVND (reference sequence). The CDR3 consists of 15 residues. CDR3 region: CASSNRLAGDYEQYF. CDR3 DNA: TGTGCCAGTAGTAACCGTCTAGCGGGAGACTACGAGCAGTACTTC.